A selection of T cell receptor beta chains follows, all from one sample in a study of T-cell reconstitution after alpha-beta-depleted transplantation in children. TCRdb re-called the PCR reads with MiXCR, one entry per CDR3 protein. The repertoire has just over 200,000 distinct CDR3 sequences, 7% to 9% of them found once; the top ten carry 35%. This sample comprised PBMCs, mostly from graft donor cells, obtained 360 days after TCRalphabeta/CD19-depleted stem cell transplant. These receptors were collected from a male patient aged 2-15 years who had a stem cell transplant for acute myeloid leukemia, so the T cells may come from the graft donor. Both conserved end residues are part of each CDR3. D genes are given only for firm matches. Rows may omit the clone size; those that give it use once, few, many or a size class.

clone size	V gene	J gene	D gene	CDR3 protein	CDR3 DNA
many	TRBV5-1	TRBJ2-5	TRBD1	CASSQSRDSPTRETQYF	TGCGCCAGCAGCCAGTCCCGGGACAGTCCTACGAGAGAGACCCAGTACTTC
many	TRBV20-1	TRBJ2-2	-	CSATRPDTGELFF	TGCAGTGCGACCAGACCGGACACCGGGGAGCTGTTTTTT
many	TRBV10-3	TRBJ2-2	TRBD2	CAIRSGDTGELFF	TGTGCCATCAGGAGCGGGGACACCGGGGAGCTGTTTTTT
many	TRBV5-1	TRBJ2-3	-	CASATPGTDTQYF	TGCGCCAGTGCTACACCTGGAACAGATACGCAGTATTTT
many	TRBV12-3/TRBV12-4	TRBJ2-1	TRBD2	CASSFASSGLSREQFF	TGTGCCAGCAGTTTCGCGTCTAGCGGGCTCTCCAGGGAGCAGTTCTTC
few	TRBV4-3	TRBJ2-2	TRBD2	CASSQYLGLAGESTGELFF	TGCGCCAGCAGCCAATACTTAGGTCTAGCGGGAGAAAGCACCGGGGAGCTGTTTTTT
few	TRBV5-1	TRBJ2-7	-	CASKGWDEQYF	TGCGCCAGCAAGGGGTGGGACGAGCAGTACTTC
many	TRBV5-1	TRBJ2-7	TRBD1	CASSTTGGPFGEQYF	TGCGCCAGCAGCACCACAGGGGGCCCTTTCGGCGAGCAGTACTTC
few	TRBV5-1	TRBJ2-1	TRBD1	CASSLDRGLGEQFF	TGCGCCAGCAGCTTGGACAGGGGGCTGGGTGAGCAGTTCTTC
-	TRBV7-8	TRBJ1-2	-	CASSLDLRDKPNYGYTF	TGTGCCAGCAGCTTAGACCTCCGGGACAAGCCTAACTATGGCTACACCTTC
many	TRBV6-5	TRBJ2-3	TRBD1	CASSYSPGQGVNTQYF	TGTGCCAGCAGTTACTCCCCGGGACAGGGGGTAAATACGCAGTATTTT
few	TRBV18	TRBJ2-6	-	CASSPPKQPSGANVLTF	TGTGCCAGCTCACCCCCCAAACAACCCTCTGGGGCCAACGTCCTGACTTTC
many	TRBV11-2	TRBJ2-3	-	CASSPGGGPSTDTQYF	TGTGCCAGCAGCCCAGGAGGGGGACCTTCGACAGATACGCAGTATTTT
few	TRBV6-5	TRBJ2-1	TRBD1	CASSWGQGHNNEQFF	TGTGCCAGCAGTTGGGGACAGGGACATAACAATGAGCAGTTCTTC
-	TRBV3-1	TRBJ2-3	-	CASSPVRRVGTDTQYF	TGTGCCAGCAGCCCCGTGCGACGGGTCGGCACAGATACGCAGTATTTT
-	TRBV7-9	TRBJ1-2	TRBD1	CASSFNRDRDYGYTF	TGTGCCAGCAGCTTTAATCGGGACAGAGACTATGGCTACACCTTC